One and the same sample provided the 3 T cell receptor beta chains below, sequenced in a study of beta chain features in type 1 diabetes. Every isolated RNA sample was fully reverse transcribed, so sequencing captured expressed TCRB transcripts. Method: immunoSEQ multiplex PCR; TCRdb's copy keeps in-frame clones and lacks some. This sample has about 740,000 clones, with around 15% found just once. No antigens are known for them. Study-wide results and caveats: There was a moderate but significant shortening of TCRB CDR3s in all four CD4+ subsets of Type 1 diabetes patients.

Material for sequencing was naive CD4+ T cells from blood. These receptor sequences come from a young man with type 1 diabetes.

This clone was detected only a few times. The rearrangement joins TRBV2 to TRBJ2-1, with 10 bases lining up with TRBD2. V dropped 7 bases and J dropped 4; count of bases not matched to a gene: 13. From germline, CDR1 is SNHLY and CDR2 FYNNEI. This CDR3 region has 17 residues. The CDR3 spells CASKKTSGGAFYNEQFF. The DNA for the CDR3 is TGTGCCAGCAAGAAGACCAGCGGGGGGGCCTTTTACAATGAGCAGTTCTTC.

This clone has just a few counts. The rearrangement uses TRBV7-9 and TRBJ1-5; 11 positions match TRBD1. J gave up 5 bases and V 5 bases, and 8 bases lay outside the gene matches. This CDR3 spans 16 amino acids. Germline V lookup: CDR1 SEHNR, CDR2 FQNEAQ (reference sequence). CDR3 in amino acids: CASSRGQGVLDQPQHF. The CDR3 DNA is TGTGCCAGCAGCCGGGGACAGGGGGTGCTCGATCAGCCCCAGCATTTT.

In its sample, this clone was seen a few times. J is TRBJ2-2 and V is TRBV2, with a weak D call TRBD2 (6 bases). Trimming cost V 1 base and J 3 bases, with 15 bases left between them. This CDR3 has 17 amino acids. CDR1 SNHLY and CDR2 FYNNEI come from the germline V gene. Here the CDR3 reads CASSEVRGSVYTGELFF. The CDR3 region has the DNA TGTGCCAGCAGTGAAGTACGGGGGAGTGTTTACACCGGGGAGCTGTTTTTT.